The 24 T cell receptor beta chains below all came from one sample that was sequenced in a study of siplizumab effects on memory and regulatory T cells. Data came from immunoSEQ multiplex PCR; TCRdb stores just in-frame clones and leaves some out. The table lists fewer than 100,000 clones, around 93% of them singletons. Sequences were obtained from CD8+ T cells sorted from blood. These receptors all come from a human donor in good health.

CDR3 DNA sequence: TGTGCCAGCAGTTTGTCGCCGCCGGCGATGAACCAGCCCCAGCATTTT. As protein: CASSLSPPAMNQPQHF. The rearrangement uses TRBV27 and TRBJ1-5; no clear D. This CDR3 spans 16 amino acids. The V gene lost 3 bases and the J gene lost 7 bases, with 19 bases spanning the gap. The germline gives CDR1 MNHEY, CDR2 SMNVEV (reference sequence).

V usage is TRBV19 and J usage is TRBJ1-1; a weak D match, TRBD1 (5 bases). The CDR3 is 13 residues long. The V gene lost 3 bases and the J gene lost 10 bases, with 15 bases spanning the gap. Germline loops: CDR1 LNHDA, CDR2 SQIVND (reference sequence). CDR3 DNA sequence: TGTGCCAGTAGTATCCCAGGGCCGGGGGGAGCTTTCTTT. Encoded protein: CASSIPGPGGAFF.

CDR3 nucleotides: TGTGCCAGCAGCTTGGGTCCGGGAGGCGGAGACGGCAATGAGCAGTTCTTC. Translation gives CASSLGPGGGDGNEQFF. The rearrangement links TRBV7-3 to TRBJ2-1, with TRBD2 matching 7 bases. The germline V gene has CDR1 SGHTA and CDR2 FQGTGA. The CDR3 runs to 17 residues. The V segment lost 3 bases and the J segment 6 bases; nucleotides outside the gene matches: 14.

The chain has TRBV5-6 and TRBJ2-1, with a possible D match to TRBD1 (6 bases). CDR3 length: 12 amino acids. Germline loops: CDR1 SGHDT, CDR2 YYEEEE. Trimming removed 1 base from V and 8 bases from J, with 7 bases in between. CDR3 nucleotides: TGTGCCAGCAGCTTGAGGGGGTATGAGCAGTTCTTC. It yields the protein CASSLRGYEQFF.

This clone was detected only once. The J gene is TRBJ1-3, the V gene TRBV6-1; perhaps TRBD1 as D (5 bases). Germline V CDR1 and CDR2: MNHNS, SASEGT. This CDR3 has 18 amino acids. V was clipped by 0 bases and J by 2 bases, with 17 bases between them. CDR3 in amino acids: CASSEAPHIGGTGNTIYF. DNA of the CDR3: TGTGCCAGCAGTGAAGCTCCCCATATCGGGGGGACTGGAAACACCATATATTTT.

As concerns this clone: The identical CDR3 is also encoded by other nucleotide sequences in the sample. The V call is TRBV28, the J call TRBJ1-1, with no clear D. CDR1 and CDR2 (germline): MDHEN, SYDVKM. Trimming left V 2 bases short and J 0 bases short, with 4 bases between. The CDR3 has 13 amino acids. DNA for the CDR3: TGTGCCAGCAGTTTAGGGTTGAACACTGAAGCTTTCTTT. It encodes CASSLGLNTEAFF.

This sequence joins TRBV6-1 and TRBJ2-6; D unclear. The CDR3 length is 15 residues. Germline CDR1 reads MNHNS; CDR2 reads SASEGT. The V end was cut by 2 bases, the J end by 0 bases, with 5 bases between. The CDR3 sequence is CASSESGSGANVLTF. For the CDR3, the DNA is TGTGCCAGCAGTGAATCCGGCTCTGGGGCCAACGTCCTGACTTTC.

V gene TRBV27 combines with J gene TRBJ2-7; 9 nucleotides match TRBD2. The CDR3 has 15 residues. J was trimmed by 4 bases and V by 7 bases; bases with no gene match: 11. Looked up from germline, CDR1 is MNHEY and CDR2 is SMNVEV (reference sequence). The CDR3 region has the DNA TGTGCCAGCATTGATTTCGGGACTAGCACTTACGAGCAGTACTTC. Translation gives CASIDFGTSTYEQYF.

The rearrangement uses TRBV2 and TRBJ2-7; no reliable D call. Germline assignment: CDR1 SNHLY and CDR2 FYNNEI. V was trimmed by 5 bases and J by 2 bases, leaving 10 bases between them. The CDR3 totals 13 residues. The CDR3 is CASSLRDTYEQYF. CDR3 bases: TGTGCCAGCAGTCTACGTGACACCTACGAGCAGTACTTC.

The chain carries TRBV13 and TRBJ2-1; D gene ambiguous. The CDR3 contains 15 residues. Germline loops: CDR1 PRHDT, CDR2 FYEKMQ (reference sequence). Trimming took off 7 bases at V and 1 base at J, with 14 bases between the two ends. This chain's CDR3 is CASTTEDSSYNEQFF. The CDR3 coding sequence is TGTGCCAGCACCACTGAGGATTCGTCCTACAATGAGCAGTTCTTC.

This clone was seen a single time. The V and J genes are TRBV4-1 and TRBJ2-1; 8 nucleotides line up with TRBD2. Per germline, CDR1 MGHRA and CDR2 YSYEKL. This CDR3 spans 16 amino acids. The V segment lost 1 base and the J segment 5 bases; nucleotides outside the gene matches: 7. The CDR3, as DNA: TGCGCCAGCAGCCAAGGTTATGGACTAGCTAACAATGAGCAGTTCTTC. Amino acids: CASSQGYGLANNEQFF.

This clone was counted a single time. The chain is built from TRBV2 and TRBJ2-2, with D possibly TRBD1 on 5 matching bases. The V end was cut by 4 bases, the J end by 4 bases, with 7 bases between. Germline lookup yields CDR1 SNHLY and CDR2 FYNNEI. This CDR3 spans 13 amino acids. CDR3 loop: CASSVGPTGELFF. The CDR3 DNA reads TGTGCCAGCAGTGTGGGGCCCACCGGGGAGCTGTTTTTT.

The chain joins TRBV4-1 to TRBJ2-7; 8 positions match TRBD2. V was clipped by 4 bases and J by 6 bases; unmatched bases: 5. The CDR3 is 13 residues long. CDR1 and CDR2 from the germline V gene are MGHRA and YSYEKL. CDR3 amino acids: CASSLTGGGEQYF. The CDR3 DNA is TGCGCCAGCAGCCTCACCGGGGGGGGCGAGCAGTACTTC.

A single count supports this clone. This chain joins TRBV7-3 and TRBJ2-2; 13 nucleotides line up with TRBD2. The germline V gene has CDR1 SGHTA and CDR2 FQGTGA. V lost 1 base, J lost 6 bases, and 23 bases stayed unmatched. The CDR3 covers 23 residues. CDR3 DNA sequence: TGTGCCAGCAGCTTAAGGCCAACGTTTCAAAAACTAGCGGGAGGGCCTGACGCCGGGGAGCTGTTTTTT. It translates to CASSLRPTFQKLAGGPDAGELFF.

J is TRBJ2-7 and V is TRBV4-1, with unresolved D. CDR1 and CDR2 (germline): MGHRA, YSYEKL. V was cut by 0 bases and J by 5 bases, with 8 bases left in between. The CDR3 covers 13 residues. The DNA for the CDR3 is TGCGCCAGCAGCCAAGATGCCGAGGACGAGCAGTACTTC. This encodes CASSQDAEDEQYF.

This chain uses TRBV30 with TRBJ2-7; no clear D. This CDR3 region has 13 residues. V was trimmed by 5 bases and J by 0 bases, leaving 11 bases between them. The germline V gene has CDR1 GTSNPN and CDR2 SVGIG (reference sequence). CDR3 amino acids: CAWGSTGSYEQYF. The CDR3 DNA reads TGTGCCTGGGGCTCGACTGGCTCCTACGAGCAGTACTTC.

The sample holds one count of this clone. The rearrangement uses TRBV11-2 and TRBJ2-7, with D unresolved. This CDR3 contains 13 residues. Trimming stripped 0 bases from V and 4 bases from J, with 7 bases between. The germline gives CDR1 SGHAT, CDR2 FQNNGV. Here the CDR3 reads CASSLDQKYEQYF. CDR3 sequence (DNA): TGTGCCAGCAGCTTAGACCAGAAATACGAGCAGTACTTC.

The chain carries TRBV27 and TRBJ1-2; 8 bases are a match to TRBD1. Germline assignment: CDR1 MNHEY and CDR2 SMNVEV (reference sequence). The CDR3 totals 15 residues. V lost 5 bases, J lost 6 bases, and 11 bases stayed unmatched. The CDR3 loop is CASSVLGQGGHGYTF. The CDR3 DNA reads as TGTGCCAGCAGTGTTCTTGGACAGGGAGGTCATGGCTACACCTTC.

The rearrangement links TRBV6-1 to TRBJ2-7; the D gene could be TRBD1 or TRBD2 (7 bases each). The CDR3 covers 14 residues. V was trimmed by 11 bases and J by 1 base, leaving 18 bases between them. In germline, CDR1 is MNHNS, CDR2 SASEGT. The CDR3 here is CAGGDSFGSYEQYF. CDR3 DNA: TGTGCCGGGGGGGACAGCTTCGGGTCCTACGAGCAGTACTTC.

The rearrangement links TRBV7-2 to TRBJ1-2; possible D gene TRBD1, 5 bases. There are 14 residues in the CDR3. CDR1 SGHTA and CDR2 FQGNSA come from the germline V gene. Trimming cost V 4 bases and J 8 bases, with 17 bases left between them. The CDR3 sequence is CASSSPGPTEGYTF. The CDR3 region has the DNA TGTGCCAGCAGCTCACCGGGACCAACGGAGGGCTACACCTTC.

The chain uses TRBV28 and TRBJ2-7; 8 bases map to TRBD1. V dropped 6 bases and J dropped 1; count of bases not matched to a gene: 5. This CDR3 contains 14 residues. Germline CDR1 is MDHEN and CDR2 is SYDVKM. The CDR3 loop reads CASRMTGESYEQYF. DNA of the CDR3: TGTGCCAGCAGGATGACAGGGGAGTCCTACGAGCAGTACTTC.

This sequence joins TRBV9 and TRBJ1-2, with 7 bases matching TRBD1. V trimming: 4 bases; J trimming: 1 base; junction bases outside the gene matches: 7. The CDR3 has 15 residues. The germline V gene encodes CDR1 SGDLS and CDR2 YYNGEE. CDR3 protein: CASSPGRGLNYGYTF. DNA for the CDR3: TGTGCCAGCAGCCCCGGGAGGGGGCTTAACTATGGCTACACCTTC.

This sequence joins TRBV5-6 and TRBJ1-5, with D maybe TRBD1 (5 bases). CDR1 is SGHDT and CDR2 is YYEEEE in the germline V gene. Trimming left V 2 bases short and J 5 bases short, with 11 bases between. This CDR3 is built from 14 residues. As DNA, the CDR3 is TGTGCCAGCAGCTTTCTGGGGGTAGATCAGCCCCAGCATTTT. This translates into CASSFLGVDQPQHF. Complete variable domain (other parts from reference TRBV5-6 and TRBJ1-5): DAGVTQSPTHLIKTRGQQVTLRCSPKSGHDTVSWYQQALGQGPQFIFQYYEEEERQRGNFPDRFSGHQFPNYSSELNVNALLLGDSALYLCASSFLGVDQPQHFGDGTRLSIL.

The V and J genes are TRBV10-3 and TRBJ2-7; D remains unclear. The CDR3 totals 14 residues. Germline CDR1 ENHRY, CDR2 SYGVKD. V lost 8 bases to trimming and J lost 0 bases, with 14 bases between them. In DNA, the CDR3 is TGTGCCATCGGTTTTTTGAATTCCTCCTACGAGCAGTACTTC. Encoded protein: CAIGFLNSSYEQYF.